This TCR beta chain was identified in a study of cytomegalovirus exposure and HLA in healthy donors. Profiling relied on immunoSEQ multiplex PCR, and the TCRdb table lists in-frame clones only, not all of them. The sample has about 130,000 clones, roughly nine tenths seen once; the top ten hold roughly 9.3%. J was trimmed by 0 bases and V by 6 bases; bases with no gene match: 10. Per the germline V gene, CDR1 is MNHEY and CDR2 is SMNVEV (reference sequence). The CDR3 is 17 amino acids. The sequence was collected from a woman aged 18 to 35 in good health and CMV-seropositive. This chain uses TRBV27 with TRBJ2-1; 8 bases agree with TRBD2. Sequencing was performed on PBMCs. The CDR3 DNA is TGTGCCAGCAGCCCCTTTCGAGCGGGGGCCTCCTACAATGAGCAGTTCTTC. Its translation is CASSPFRAGASYNEQFF.